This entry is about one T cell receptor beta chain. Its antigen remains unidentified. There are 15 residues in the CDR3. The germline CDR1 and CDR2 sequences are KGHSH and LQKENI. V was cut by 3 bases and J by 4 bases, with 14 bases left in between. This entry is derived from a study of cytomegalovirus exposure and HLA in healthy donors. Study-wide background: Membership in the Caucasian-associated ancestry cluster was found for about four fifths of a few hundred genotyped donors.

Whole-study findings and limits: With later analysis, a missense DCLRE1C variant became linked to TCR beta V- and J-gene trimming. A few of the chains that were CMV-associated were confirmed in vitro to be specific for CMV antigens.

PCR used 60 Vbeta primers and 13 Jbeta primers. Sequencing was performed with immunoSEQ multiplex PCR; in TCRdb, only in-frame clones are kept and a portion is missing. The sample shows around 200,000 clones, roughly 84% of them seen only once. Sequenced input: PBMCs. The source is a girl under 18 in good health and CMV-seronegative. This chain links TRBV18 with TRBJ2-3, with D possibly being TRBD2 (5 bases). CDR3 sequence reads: CASSPLPSGADTQYF. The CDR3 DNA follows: TGTGCCAGCTCACCCTTGCCGAGCGGAGCAGATACGCAGTATTTT.